This is a list of T cell receptor beta chains from one sample in a study of PD-L1 blockade in urothelial cancer. TCRdb's copy holds only in-frame clones and misses some; the assay was immunoSEQ multiplex PCR. The sample consists of about 26,000 clones, 86% of them appearing once. This specimen was PBMCs, taken around atezolizumab (anti-PD-L1) treatment. The receptors were sampled from a man between 60 and 75 years old with urothelial cancer. Each CDR3 is given with its conserved first and last residue. Fields, in order: J gene, clone size, D gene, V gene, CDR3 protein, CDR3 DNA. A D gene is named only where the DNA matches it firmly. Size values are once, few and many counts, or a class for expanded clones, and some rows have none.

J: TRBJ1-4; size: few; D: TRBD1; V: TRBV7-9; CDR3: CASTKRFGQGRSTNEKLFF; DNA: TGTGCCAGCACCAAACGCTTCGGACAGGGACGGAGTACTAATGAAAAACTGTTTTTT
J: TRBJ1-1; size: few; D: -; V: TRBV2; CDR3: CASSGDSAGAFF; DNA: TGTGCCAGCAGTGGAGACAGCGCAGGGGCTTTCTTT
J: TRBJ1-1; size: -; D: TRBD1; V: TRBV9; CDR3: CASSAQTGGDTEAFF; DNA: TGTGCCAGCAGCGCCCAGACAGGGGGAGACACTGAAGCTTTCTTT
J: TRBJ1-2; size: -; D: -; V: TRBV9; CDR3: CASSANNRAGGYTF; DNA: TGTGCCAGCAGCGCCAATAACAGGGCGGGTGGCTACACCTTC
J: TRBJ2-5; size: -; D: -; V: TRBV9; CDR3: CASSPQVLQGGGETQYF; DNA: TGTGCCAGCAGCCCCCAGGTTTTACAGGGTGGAGGAGAGACCCAGTACTTC
J: TRBJ1-6; size: once; D: TRBD1; V: TRBV7-9; CDR3: CASSSVTGGTFSPLHF; DNA: TGTGCCAGCAGCTCGGTCACAGGGGGCACGTTTTCACCCCTCCACTTT
J: TRBJ1-2; size: -; D: -; V: TRBV27; CDR3: CASSLSGQTGYTF; DNA: TGTGCCAGCAGTTTATCGGGCCAGACAGGCTACACCTTC
J: TRBJ2-7; size: -; D: TRBD2; V: TRBV4-2; CDR3: CASSPGGRTYEQYF; DNA: TGTGCCAGCAGCCCTGGCGGGAGGACTTACGAGCAGTACTTC
J: TRBJ1-5; size: -; D: -; V: TRBV6-1; CDR3: CASSEVGSSNQPQHF; DNA: TGTGCCAGCAGTGAAGTGGGGAGTAGCAATCAGCCCCAGCATTTT
J: TRBJ2-5; size: few; D: -; V: TRBV5-1; CDR3: CASSTSGETQYF; DNA: TGCGCCAGCAGCACAAGCGGAGAGACCCAGTACTTC
J: TRBJ2-3; size: -; D: -; V: TRBV7-6; CDR3: CASSLAAGDTQYF; DNA: TGTGCCAGCAGCTTAGCGGCCGGGGATACGCAGTATTTT
J: TRBJ1-5; size: few; D: -; V: TRBV2; CDR3: CASSGGRVGNQPQHF; DNA: TGTGCCAGCAGTGGTGGCAGGGTGGGCAATCAGCCCCAGCATTTT
J: TRBJ2-2; size: -; D: -; V: TRBV5-8; CDR3: CASIRTRDTGELFF; DNA: TGTGCCAGCATAAGAACCAGGGACACCGGGGAGCTGTTTTTT
J: TRBJ2-1; size: -; D: TRBD1; V: TRBV27; CDR3: CASSSWDRMGNEQFF; DNA: TGTGCCAGCAGTTCCTGGGACAGAATGGGCAATGAGCAGTTCTTC
J: TRBJ1-6; size: few; D: -; V: TRBV11-1; CDR3: CASRRQDGNSPLHF; DNA: TGTGCCAGCAGACGACAGGATGGTAATTCACCCCTCCACTTT
J: TRBJ1-5; size: -; D: TRBD1; V: TRBV19; CDR3: CASTLDRGSNQPQHF; DNA: TGTGCCAGTACCTTGGACAGGGGAAGCAATCAGCCCCAGCATTTT
J: TRBJ1-2; size: once; D: TRBD1; V: TRBV7-6; CDR3: CASRKTGKGDGYTF; DNA: TGTGCCAGCAGGAAGACAGGGAAAGGGGATGGCTACACCTTC
J: TRBJ1-5; size: -; D: -; V: TRBV27; CDR3: CASSRDFQRTQPQHF; DNA: TGTGCCAGCAGCAGGGACTTTCAACGGACTCAGCCCCAGCATTTT
J: TRBJ1-5; size: -; D: TRBD1; V: TRBV12-5; CDR3: CASGLAGVGGGTQPQHF; DNA: TGTGCTAGTGGTTTGGCAGGCGTAGGAGGGGGCACTCAGCCCCAGCATTTT
J: TRBJ2-1; size: -; D: -; V: TRBV28; CDR3: CASSYQGSANEQFF; DNA: TGTGCCAGCAGTTATCAGGGTTCAGCCAATGAGCAGTTCTTC
J: TRBJ1-2; size: -; D: TRBD1; V: TRBV5-1; CDR3: CASSLGQGANYGYTF; DNA: TGCGCCAGCAGCTTGGGACAGGGGGCGAATTATGGCTACACCTTC
J: TRBJ2-1; size: -; D: -; V: TRBV5-1; CDR3: CASSLPSLSSYNEQFF; DNA: TGCGCCAGCAGCTTGCCTAGCCTTAGCTCCTACAATGAGCAGTTCTTC
J: TRBJ2-7; size: -; D: -; V: TRBV29-1; CDR3: CSVDSSGASYEQYF; DNA: TGCAGCGTTGACTCGAGCGGAGCATCCTACGAGCAGTACTTC
J: TRBJ2-7; size: -; D: -; V: TRBV7-6; CDR3: CASSRTGVEQYF; DNA: TGTGCCAGCAGCCGAACAGGAGTCGAGCAGTACTTC
J: TRBJ2-7; size: -; D: -; V: TRBV7-2; CDR3: CASSLGSTGRYEQYF; DNA: TGTGCCAGCAGCTTAGGGAGCACAGGGCGCTACGAGCAGTACTTC
J: TRBJ1-3; size: -; D: -; V: TRBV5-1; CDR3: CASSLGDLGNTIYF; DNA: TGCGCCAGCAGCTTAGGAGACCTTGGAAACACCATATATTTT
J: TRBJ2-2; size: -; D: TRBD2; V: TRBV6-1; CDR3: CASSEALAGGANTGELFF; DNA: TGTGCCAGCAGTGAAGCTCTAGCGGGGGGCGCGAACACCGGGGAGCTGTTTTTT
J: TRBJ2-3; size: -; D: -; V: TRBV7-6; CDR3: CASSLEAGTVIDTQYF; DNA: TGTGCCAGCAGCTTAGAGGCGGGGACAGTGATAGATACGCAGTATTTT
J: TRBJ2-7; size: -; D: TRBD1; V: TRBV29-1; CDR3: CSARQGPYEQYF; DNA: TGCAGCGCCCGACAGGGGCCCTACGAGCAGTACTTC
J: TRBJ1-4; size: -; D: TRBD1; V: TRBV5-1; CDR3: CASSLAGQGNEKLFF; DNA: TGCGCCAGCAGCTTGGCGGGACAGGGGAATGAAAAACTGTTTTTT
J: TRBJ2-7; size: -; D: TRBD2; V: TRBV5-1; CDR3: CASSLGLADRPAYF; DNA: TGCGCCAGCAGCTTGGGGCTAGCGGACCGCCCGGCGTACTTC
J: TRBJ2-7; size: -; D: TRBD1; V: TRBV11-3; CDR3: CASSPTGDNNYEQYF; DNA: TGTGCCAGCAGCCCAACAGGGGACAACAATTACGAGCAGTACTTC
J: TRBJ1-6; size: -; D: TRBD1; V: TRBV27; CDR3: CASSSRTGAPLHF; DNA: TGTGCCAGCAGTTCCAGGACAGGCGCACCCCTCCACTTT
J: TRBJ1-2; size: few; D: -; V: TRBV25-1; CDR3: CASSDVFGYTF; DNA: TGTGCCAGCAGTGATGTATTTGGCTACACCTTC
J: TRBJ2-5; size: once; D: -; V: TRBV30; CDR3: CAWSEGDTQETQYF; DNA: TGTGCCTGGTCTGAGGGAGACACTCAAGAGACCCAGTACTTC
J: TRBJ1-4; size: -; D: -; V: TRBV5-8; CDR3: CASSPGGIPREKLFF; DNA: TGTGCCAGCAGCCCCGGAGGGATTCCGAGGGAAAAACTGTTTTTT
J: TRBJ2-7; size: -; D: TRBD2; V: TRBV11-2; CDR3: CASSLGLAGKQYF; DNA: TGTGCCAGCAGCTTAGGGCTAGCGGGGAAGCAGTACTTC
J: TRBJ1-4; size: -; D: -; V: TRBV19; CDR3: CASKLGEAIDNEKLFF; DNA: TGTGCCAGTAAATTAGGGGAAGCTATCGATAATGAAAAACTGTTTTTT
J: TRBJ1-1; size: -; D: -; V: TRBV18; CDR3: CASSPGGQGREAFF; DNA: TGTGCCAGCTCCCCAGGAGGGCAGGGCCGTGAAGCTTTCTTT
J: TRBJ1-6; size: -; D: TRBD1; V: TRBV9; CDR3: CASSPQGGSFGSPLHF; DNA: TGTGCCAGCAGCCCTCAGGGGGGCAGTTTTGGTTCACCCCTCCACTTT